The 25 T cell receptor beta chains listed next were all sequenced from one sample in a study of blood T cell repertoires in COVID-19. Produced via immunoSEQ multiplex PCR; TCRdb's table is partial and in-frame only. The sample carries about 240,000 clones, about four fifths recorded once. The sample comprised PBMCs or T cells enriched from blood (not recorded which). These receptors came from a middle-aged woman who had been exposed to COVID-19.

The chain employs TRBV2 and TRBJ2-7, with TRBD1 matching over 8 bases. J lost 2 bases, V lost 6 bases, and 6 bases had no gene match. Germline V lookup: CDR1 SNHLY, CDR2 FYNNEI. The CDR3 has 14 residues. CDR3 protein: CASSPGQGTYEQYF. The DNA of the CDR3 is TGTGCCAGCAGCCCCGGACAGGGAACCTACGAGCAGTACTTC.

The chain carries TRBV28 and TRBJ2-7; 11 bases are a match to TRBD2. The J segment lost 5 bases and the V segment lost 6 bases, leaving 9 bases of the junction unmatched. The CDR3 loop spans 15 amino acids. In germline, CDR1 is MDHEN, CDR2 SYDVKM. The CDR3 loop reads CASSITSGGQNEQYF. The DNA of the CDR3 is TGTGCCAGCAGCATTACTAGCGGGGGACAGAACGAGCAGTACTTC.

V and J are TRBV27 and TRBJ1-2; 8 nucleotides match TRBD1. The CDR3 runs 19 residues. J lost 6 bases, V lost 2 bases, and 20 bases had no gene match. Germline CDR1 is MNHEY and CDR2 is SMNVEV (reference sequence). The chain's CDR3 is CASSLTFSSGVRGRDGYTF. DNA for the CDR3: TGTGCCAGCAGTTTAACATTCTCGTCCGGGGTCAGGGGGCGCGATGGCTACACCTTC.

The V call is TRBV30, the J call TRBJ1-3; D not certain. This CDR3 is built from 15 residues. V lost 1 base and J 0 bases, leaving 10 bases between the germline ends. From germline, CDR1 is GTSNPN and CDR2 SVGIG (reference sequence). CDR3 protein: CAWSAGLFSGNTIYF. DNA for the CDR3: TGTGCCTGGAGTGCCGGACTATTCTCTGGAAACACCATATATTTT. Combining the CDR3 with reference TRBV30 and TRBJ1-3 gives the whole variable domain SQTIHQWPATLVQPVGSPLSLECTVEGTSNPNLYWYRQAAGRGLQLLFYSVGIGQISSEVPQNLSASRPQDRQFILSSKKLLLSDSGFYLCAWSAGLFSGNTIYFGEGSWLTVV.

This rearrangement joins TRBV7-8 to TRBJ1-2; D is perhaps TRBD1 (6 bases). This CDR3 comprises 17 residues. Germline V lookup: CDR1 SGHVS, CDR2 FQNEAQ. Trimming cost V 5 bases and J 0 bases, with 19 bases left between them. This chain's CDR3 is CASSEPPRGASNYGYTF. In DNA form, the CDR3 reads TGTGCCAGCAGCGAACCCCCCAGGGGCGCCTCTAACTATGGCTACACCTTC. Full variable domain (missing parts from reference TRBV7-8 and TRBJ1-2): GAGVSQSPRYKVAKRGQDVALRCDPISGHVSLFWYQQALGQGPEFLTYFQNEAQLDKSGLPSDRFFAERPEGSVSTLKIQRTQQEDSAVYLCASSEPPRGASNYGYTFGSGTRLTVV.

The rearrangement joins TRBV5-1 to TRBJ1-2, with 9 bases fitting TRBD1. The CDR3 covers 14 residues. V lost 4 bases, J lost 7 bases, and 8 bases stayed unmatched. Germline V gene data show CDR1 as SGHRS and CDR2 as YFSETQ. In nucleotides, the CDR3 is TGCGCCAGCAGCGCCCCGGGACAGGGAGCTGGCTACACCTTC. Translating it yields CASSAPGQGAGYTF. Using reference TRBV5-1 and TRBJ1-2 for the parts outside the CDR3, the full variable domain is KAGVTQTPRYLIKTRGQQVTLSCSPISGHRSVSWYQQTPGQGLQFLFEYFSETQRNKGNFPGRFSGRQFSNSRSEMNVSTLELGDSALYLCASSAPGQGAGYTFGSGTRLTVV.

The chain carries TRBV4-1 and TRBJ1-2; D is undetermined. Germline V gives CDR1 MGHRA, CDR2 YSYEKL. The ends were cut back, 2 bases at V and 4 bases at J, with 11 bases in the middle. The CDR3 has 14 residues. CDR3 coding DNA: TGCGCCAGCAGCCAACCCACAGTAACCTATGGCTACACCTTC. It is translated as CASSQPTVTYGYTF.

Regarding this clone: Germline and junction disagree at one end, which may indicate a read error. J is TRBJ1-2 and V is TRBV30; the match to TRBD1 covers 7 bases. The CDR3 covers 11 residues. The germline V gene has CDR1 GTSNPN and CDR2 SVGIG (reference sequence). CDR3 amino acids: CACTDRVLARF. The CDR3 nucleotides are TGTGCCTGTACAGACAGGGTCCTCGCCCGTTTC. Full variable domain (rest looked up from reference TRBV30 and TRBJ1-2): SQTIHQWPATLVQPVGSPLSLECTVEGTSNPNLYWYRQAAGRGLQLLFYSVGIGQISSEVPQNLSASRPQDRQFILSSKKLLLSDSGFYLCACTDRVLARFGSGTRLTVV.

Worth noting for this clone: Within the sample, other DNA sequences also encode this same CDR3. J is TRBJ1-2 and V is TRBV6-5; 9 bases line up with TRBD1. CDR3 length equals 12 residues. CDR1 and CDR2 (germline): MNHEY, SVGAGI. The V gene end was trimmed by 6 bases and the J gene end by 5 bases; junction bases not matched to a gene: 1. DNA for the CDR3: TGTGCCAGCAGCGGACAGGGGTATGGCTACACCTTC. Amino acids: CASSGQGYGYTF.

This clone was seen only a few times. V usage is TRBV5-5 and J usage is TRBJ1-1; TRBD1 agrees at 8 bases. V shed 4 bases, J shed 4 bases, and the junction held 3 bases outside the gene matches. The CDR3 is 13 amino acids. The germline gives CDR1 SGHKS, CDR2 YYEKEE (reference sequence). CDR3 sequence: CASSPDRGTEAFF. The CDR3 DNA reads TGTGCCAGCAGCCCTGACAGGGGCACTGAAGCTTTCTTT. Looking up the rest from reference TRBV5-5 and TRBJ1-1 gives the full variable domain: DAGVTQSPTHLIKTRGQQVTLRCSPISGHKSVSWYQQVLGQGPQFIFQYYEKEERGRGNFPDRFSARQFPNYSSELNVNALLLGDSALYLCASSPDRGTEAFFGQGTRLTVV.

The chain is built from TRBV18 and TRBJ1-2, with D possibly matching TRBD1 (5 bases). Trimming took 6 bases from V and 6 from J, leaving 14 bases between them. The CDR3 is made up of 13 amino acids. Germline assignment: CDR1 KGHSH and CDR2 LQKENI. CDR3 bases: TGTGCCAGCTCGCGGCAGGGAGGGGATGGCTACACCTTC. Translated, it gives CASSRQGGDGYTF.

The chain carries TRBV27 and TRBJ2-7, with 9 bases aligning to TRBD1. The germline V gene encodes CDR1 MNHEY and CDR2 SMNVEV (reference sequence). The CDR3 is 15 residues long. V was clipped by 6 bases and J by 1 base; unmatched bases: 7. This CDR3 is CASRRGQGGSYEQYF. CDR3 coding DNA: TGTGCCAGCAGGAGGGGACAGGGTGGGTCCTACGAGCAGTACTTC.

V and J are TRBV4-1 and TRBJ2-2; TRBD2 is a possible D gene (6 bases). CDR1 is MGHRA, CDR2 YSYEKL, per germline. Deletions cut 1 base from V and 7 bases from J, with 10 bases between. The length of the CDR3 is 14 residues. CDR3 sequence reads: CASSQGQGGGELFF. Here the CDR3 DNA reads TGCGCCAGCAGCCAAGGGCAGGGAGGCGGGGAGCTGTTTTTT.

Written as DNA, the CDR3 is TGTGCCAGCACGAAGGGACACTCCAGCACTGAAGCTTTCTTT. As protein: CASTKGHSSTEAFF. The V gene is TRBV18, the J gene TRBJ1-1; a possible D gene is TRBD1 (6 bases). Germline V CDR1 and CDR2: KGHSH, LQKENI. V lost 8 bases, J lost 4 bases, and 17 bases lay in between. The CDR3 contains 14 residues.

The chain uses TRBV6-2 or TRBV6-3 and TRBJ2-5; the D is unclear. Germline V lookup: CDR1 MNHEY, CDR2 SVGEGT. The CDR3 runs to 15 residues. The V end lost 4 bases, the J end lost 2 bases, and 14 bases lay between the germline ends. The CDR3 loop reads CASSWSTEDQETQYF. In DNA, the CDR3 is TGTGCCAGCAGTTGGTCGACCGAGGATCAAGAGACCCAGTACTTC.

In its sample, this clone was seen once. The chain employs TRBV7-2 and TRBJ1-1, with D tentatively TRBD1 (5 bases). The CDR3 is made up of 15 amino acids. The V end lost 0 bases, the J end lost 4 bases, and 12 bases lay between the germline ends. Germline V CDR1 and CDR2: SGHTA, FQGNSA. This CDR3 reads CASSLAGLGGTEAFF. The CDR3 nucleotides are TGTGCCAGCAGCTTAGCAGGGTTGGGGGGCACTGAAGCTTTCTTT.

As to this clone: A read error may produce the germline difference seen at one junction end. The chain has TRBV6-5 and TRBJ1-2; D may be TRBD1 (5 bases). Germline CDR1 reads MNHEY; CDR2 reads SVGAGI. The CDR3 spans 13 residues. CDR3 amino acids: CAGGGDTNYGYTF. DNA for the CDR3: TGCGCGGGGGGTGGAGACACTAACTATGGCTACACCTTC.

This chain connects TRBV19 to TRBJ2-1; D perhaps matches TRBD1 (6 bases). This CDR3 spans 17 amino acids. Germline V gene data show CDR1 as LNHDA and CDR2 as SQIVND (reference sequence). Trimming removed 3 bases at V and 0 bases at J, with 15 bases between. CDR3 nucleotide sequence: TGTGCCAGTAGTATCCTCAGGGGCCCAACCTCCTACAATGAGCAGTTCTTC. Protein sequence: CASSILRGPTSYNEQFF.

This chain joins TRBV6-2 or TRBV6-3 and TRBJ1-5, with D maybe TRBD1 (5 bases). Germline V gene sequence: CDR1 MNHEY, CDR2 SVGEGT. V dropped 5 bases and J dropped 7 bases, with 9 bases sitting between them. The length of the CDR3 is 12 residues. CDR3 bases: TGTGCCAGCAGTCGGGGGGACCAGCCCCAGCATTTT. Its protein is CASSRGDQPQHF.

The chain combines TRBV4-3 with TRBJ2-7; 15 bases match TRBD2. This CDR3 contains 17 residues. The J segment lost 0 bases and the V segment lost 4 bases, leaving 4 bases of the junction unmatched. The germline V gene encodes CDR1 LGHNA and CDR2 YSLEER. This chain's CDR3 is CASSRGLAGGSSYEQYF. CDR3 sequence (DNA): TGCGCCAGCAGCCGAGGACTAGCGGGGGGGAGCTCCTACGAGCAGTACTTC.

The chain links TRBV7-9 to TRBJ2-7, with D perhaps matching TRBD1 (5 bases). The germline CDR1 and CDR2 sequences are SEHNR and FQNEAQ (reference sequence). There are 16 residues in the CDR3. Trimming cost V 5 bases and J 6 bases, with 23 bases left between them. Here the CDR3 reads CASSRTQGIRDREQYF. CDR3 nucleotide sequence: TGTGCCAGCAGCAGAACCCAGGGTATACGTGATCGCGAGCAGTACTTC.

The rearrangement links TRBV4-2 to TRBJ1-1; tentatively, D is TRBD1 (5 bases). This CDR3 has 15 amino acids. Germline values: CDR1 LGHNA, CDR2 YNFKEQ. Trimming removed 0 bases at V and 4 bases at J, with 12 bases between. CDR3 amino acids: CASSQDRGFGTEAFF. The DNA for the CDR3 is TGTGCCAGCAGCCAAGATAGGGGCTTTGGCACTGAAGCTTTCTTT.

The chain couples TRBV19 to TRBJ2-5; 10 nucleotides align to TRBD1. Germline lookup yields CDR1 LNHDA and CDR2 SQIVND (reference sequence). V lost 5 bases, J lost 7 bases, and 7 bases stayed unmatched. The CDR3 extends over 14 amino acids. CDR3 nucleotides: TGTGCCAGTAGTCTAAGACAGGGGGCTGCGACCCAGTACTTC. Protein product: CASSLRQGAATQYF.

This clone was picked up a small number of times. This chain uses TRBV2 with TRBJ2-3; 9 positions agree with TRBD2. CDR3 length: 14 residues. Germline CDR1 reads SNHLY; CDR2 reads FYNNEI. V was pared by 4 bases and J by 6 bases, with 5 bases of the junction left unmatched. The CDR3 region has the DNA TGTGCCAGCAGTGGTAGCGGGGGTACGGATACGCAGTATTTT. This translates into CASSGSGGTDTQYF. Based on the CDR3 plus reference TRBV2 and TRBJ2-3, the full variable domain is EPEVTQTPSHQVTQMGQEVILRCVPISNHLYFYWYRQILGQKVEFLVSFYNNEISEKSEIFDDQFSVERPDGSNFTLKIRSTKLEDSAMYFCASSGSGGTDTQYFGPGTRLTVL.

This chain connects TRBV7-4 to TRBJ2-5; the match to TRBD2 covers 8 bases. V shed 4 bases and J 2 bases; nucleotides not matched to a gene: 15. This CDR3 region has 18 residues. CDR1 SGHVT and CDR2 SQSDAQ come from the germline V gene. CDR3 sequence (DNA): TGTGCCAGCAGCTGTACCTCCCTTGCGGGGGGATGGCAAGAGACCCAGTACTTC. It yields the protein CASSCTSLAGGWQETQYF.